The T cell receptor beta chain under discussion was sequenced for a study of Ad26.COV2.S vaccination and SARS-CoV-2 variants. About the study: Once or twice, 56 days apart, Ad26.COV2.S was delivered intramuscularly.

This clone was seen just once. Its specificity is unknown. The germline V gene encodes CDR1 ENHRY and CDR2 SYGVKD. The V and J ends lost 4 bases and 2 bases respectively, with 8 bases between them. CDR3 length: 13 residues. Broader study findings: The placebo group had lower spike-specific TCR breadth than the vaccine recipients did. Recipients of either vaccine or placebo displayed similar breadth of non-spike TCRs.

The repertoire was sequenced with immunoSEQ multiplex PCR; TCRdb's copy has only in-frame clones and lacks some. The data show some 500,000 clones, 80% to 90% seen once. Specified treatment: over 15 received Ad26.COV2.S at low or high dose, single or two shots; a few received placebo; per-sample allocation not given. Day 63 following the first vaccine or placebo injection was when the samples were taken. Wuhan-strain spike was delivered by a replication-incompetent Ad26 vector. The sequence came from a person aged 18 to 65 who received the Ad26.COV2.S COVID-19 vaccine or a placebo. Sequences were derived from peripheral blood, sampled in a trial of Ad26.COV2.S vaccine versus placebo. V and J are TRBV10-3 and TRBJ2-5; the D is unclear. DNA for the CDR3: TGTGCCATCAGTGGGAACGGACAAGAGACCCAGTACTTC. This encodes CAISGNGQETQYF.